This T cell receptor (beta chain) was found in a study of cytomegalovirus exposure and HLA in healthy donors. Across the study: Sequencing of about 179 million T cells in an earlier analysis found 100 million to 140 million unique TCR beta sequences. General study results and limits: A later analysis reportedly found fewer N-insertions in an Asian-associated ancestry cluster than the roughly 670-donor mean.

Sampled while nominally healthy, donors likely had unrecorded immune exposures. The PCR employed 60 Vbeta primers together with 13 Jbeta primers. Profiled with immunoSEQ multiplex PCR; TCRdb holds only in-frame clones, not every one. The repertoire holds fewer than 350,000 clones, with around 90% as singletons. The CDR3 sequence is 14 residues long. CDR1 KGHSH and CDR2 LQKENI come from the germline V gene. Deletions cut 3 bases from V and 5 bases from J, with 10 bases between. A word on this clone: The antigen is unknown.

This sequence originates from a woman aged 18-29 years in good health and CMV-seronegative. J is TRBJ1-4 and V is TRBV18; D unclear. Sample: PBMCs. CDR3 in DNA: TGTGCCAGCTCACCCCCAGGTCTCAATGAAAAACTGTTTTTT. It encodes CASSPPGLNEKLFF.